What follows are 18 T cell receptor beta chains derived from one specimen sequenced in a study of cytomegalovirus exposure and HLA in healthy donors. A multiplex PCR was run with 60 Vbeta primers and 13 Jbeta primers. TCRdb's table, derived via immunoSEQ multiplex PCR, lists solely in-frame clones and lacks some. The data show 210,000 or so clones, around three quarters seen once. The material sequenced was PBMCs. These receptors were collected from a man between 40 and 49 years old in good health and CMV-seronegative.

The chain joins TRBV2 to TRBJ1-2; tentatively, D is TRBD1 (5 bases). Per germline, CDR1 SNHLY and CDR2 FYNNEI. The CDR3 totals 13 residues. The V and J ends lost 2 bases and 4 bases respectively, with 8 bases between them. The CDR3 protein is CASSERQSYGYTF. In nucleotides, the CDR3 is TGTGCCAGCAGTGAACGACAGTCCTATGGCTACACCTTC.

This clone came up once. The junction shows a germline mismatch at one end, possibly a read error. V and J are TRBV7-9 and TRBJ2-1; TRBD2 matches 15 bases. The germline CDR1 and CDR2 sequences are SEHNR and FQNEAQ (reference sequence). This CDR3 contains 18 residues. The CDR3 is CSSSFGLAGGLDEGEQFF. The DNA for the CDR3 is TGTTCCAGCAGCTTCGGACTAGCGGGGGGGCTCGATGAGGGTGAGCAGTTCTTC.

V is TRBV7-8 and J is TRBJ2-5; D is undetermined. This CDR3 has 12 residues. Germline loops: CDR1 SGHVS, CDR2 FQNEAQ. Trimming removed 6 bases from V and 4 bases from J, with 9 bases in between. In nucleotides, the CDR3 is TGTGCCAGCAGAGGTAGAGGAGAGACCCAGTACTTC. Translating gives CASRGRGETQYF.

This chain joins TRBV10-3 and TRBJ1-2, with TRBD1 as a possible D gene (6 bases). Germline-derived CDR1 and CDR2 are ENHRY and SYGVKD. With 2 bases removed from V and 8 bases from J, the gap between germline ends came to 12 bases. This CDR3 contains 13 residues. In nucleotides, the CDR3 is TGTGCCATCAGTGAGGGGGGGGCGGTCGGCTACACCTTC. Protein product: CAISEGGAVGYTF.

This clone has only a few counts. This rearrangement joins TRBV14 to TRBJ2-5; a possible D gene is TRBD2 (7 bases). The CDR3 extends over 16 amino acids. Germline values: CDR1 SGHDN, CDR2 FVKESK. The V end was cut by 4 bases, the J end by 6 bases, with 21 bases between. The CDR3 DNA sequence: TGTGCCAGCAGCCCCACGGGGGGCGGGGCAAGACAGACCCAGTACTTC. Translated, it gives CASSPTGGGARQTQYF.

V and J are TRBV4-1 and TRBJ1-2, with 9 bases lining up with TRBD1. V dropped 0 bases and J dropped 8; count of bases not matched to a gene: 13. Germline V gene lookup returns CDR1 MGHRA and CDR2 YSYEKL. The CDR3 has 17 amino acids. This CDR3 is CASSQDSQGAQTRGYTF. The CDR3 DNA follows: TGCGCCAGCAGCCAAGACTCACAGGGGGCGCAGACTCGAGGCTACACCTTC.

The J gene is TRBJ2-5, the V gene TRBV2; TRBD2 aligns across 8 bases. CDR3 size: 14 residues. CDR1 and CDR2 from the germline V gene are SNHLY and FYNNEI. With 8 bases clipped from V and 4 bases from J, the junction kept 9 bases outside the gene matches. As DNA, the CDR3 is TGTGCCAGCCTCCCGGGGGGGGTCGGAGAGACCCAGTACTTC. It translates to CASLPGGVGETQYF.

CDR3 sequence reads: CASSHVTGARFNEQFF. For the CDR3, the DNA is TGCGCCAGCAGCCACGTCACAGGGGCCCGGTTCAATGAGCAGTTCTTC. This chain connects TRBV4-3 to TRBJ2-1; 7 bases agree with TRBD1. The ends lost 3 bases at V and 6 bases at J; junction bases unmatched: 11. The CDR3 has 16 residues. The germline gives CDR1 LGHNA, CDR2 YSLEER.

The genes are TRBV29-1 and TRBJ2-7; D gene unclear. V was pared by 0 bases and J by 7 bases, with 7 bases between. Germline CDR1 SQVTM, CDR2 ANQGSEA. The CDR3 covers 11 residues. The CDR3 DNA reads as TGCAGCGTTGAAGATGAGTGGGAGCAGTACTTC. Amino acid sequence: CSVEDEWEQYF.

This rearrangement joins TRBV6-1 to TRBJ2-1; possibly TRBD1 for D (6 bases). V lost 2 bases and J lost 8, with 10 bases in between. The CDR3 runs to 13 residues. Germline loops: CDR1 MNHNS, CDR2 SASEGT. The CDR3 loop is CASSEQGWDEQFF. In DNA form, the CDR3 reads TGTGCCAGCAGTGAACAGGGGTGGGATGAGCAGTTCTTC.

V is TRBV30 and J is TRBJ2-1; TRBD2 matches at 7 bases. Germline V CDR1 and CDR2: GTSNPN, SVGIG (reference sequence). CDR3 size: 18 residues. The junction had 15 bases not matched to a gene; V was cut back by 3 bases and J by 1 base. For the CDR3, the DNA is TGTGCCTGGAGAGCCAGAAGAAGCGGGACCCCTTCCTACAATGAGCAGTTCTTC. Protein: CAWRARRSGTPSYNEQFF.

The chain links TRBV18 to TRBJ1-1; D not resolved. Germline lookup yields CDR1 KGHSH and CDR2 LQKENI. CDR3 length equals 14 residues. Between the trimmed V and J ends, which lost 2 bases and 0 bases, there was a span of 7 bases. CDR3 protein: CASSPNDLNTEAFF. CDR3 bases: TGTGCCAGCTCACCAAATGACTTGAACACTGAAGCTTTCTTT.

The sample holds one count of this clone. For the CDR3, the DNA is TGTGCCAGCAGTGCACTAGCGGGAGGAGCGGATACGCAGTATTTT. The encoded protein is CASSALAGGADTQYF. The chain couples TRBV2 to TRBJ2-3; 12 nucleotides agree with TRBD2. Per germline, CDR1 SNHLY and CDR2 FYNNEI. J was trimmed by 6 bases and V by 4 bases; bases with no gene match: 5. The CDR3 contains 15 residues. The variable domain in full, completed from reference TRBV2 and TRBJ2-3, reads EPEVTQTPSHQVTQMGQEVILRCVPISNHLYFYWYRQILGQKVEFLVSFYNNEISEKSEIFDDQFSVERPDGSNFTLKIRSTKLEDSAMYFCASSALAGGADTQYFGPGTRLTVL.

The rearrangement links TRBV19 to TRBJ1-2; D may be TRBD1 (5 bases). V was cut by 7 bases and J by 4 bases, with 16 bases left in between. Germline V gene sequence: CDR1 LNHDA, CDR2 SQIVND (reference sequence). CDR3 length: 14 amino acids. The CDR3 bases are TGTGCCAGTAAAGACAGCCCCTCTTTCTATGGCTACACCTTC. It yields the protein CASKDSPSFYGYTF.

This chain links TRBV4-2 with TRBJ2-3; TRBD2 aligns across 12 bases. The germline gives CDR1 LGHNA, CDR2 YNFKEQ. The CDR3 spans 16 residues. Trimming cost V 1 base and J 7 bases; bases outside gene matches: 6. CDR3 in DNA: TGTGCCAGCAGCCAAGCGGCTAGCGGGGGGGCTAATACGCAGTATTTT. Protein: CASSQAASGGANTQYF.

This clone has a single count. V usage is TRBV7-2 and J usage is TRBJ2-1, with TRBD2 matching over 8 bases. The germline V gene encodes CDR1 SGHTA and CDR2 FQGNSA. V dropped 5 bases and J dropped 6; count of bases not matched to a gene: 3. The CDR3 runs to 13 residues. CDR3 residues: CASSRGLVNEQFF. The CDR3 DNA reads as TGTGCCAGCAGCAGGGGACTAGTCAATGAGCAGTTCTTC.

The CDR3: CASSEYSGVGEAFF. The DNA of the CDR3 is TGTGCCAGCAGTGAATATTCAGGGGTTGGTGAAGCTTTCTTT. The chain employs TRBV2 and TRBJ1-1; a weak D match, TRBD1 (6 bases). CDR1 and CDR2 (germline): SNHLY, FYNNEI. This CDR3 contains 14 residues. V lost 2 bases and J 7 bases, leaving 14 bases between the germline ends.

This sequence joins TRBV5-1 and TRBJ2-5; perhaps TRBD2 as D (5 bases). V was cut by 4 bases and J by 7 bases, with 14 bases left in between. CDR3 size: 13 residues. The germline gives CDR1 SGHRS, CDR2 YFSETQ. CDR3: CASSAGLAGTQYF. CDR3 coding DNA: TGCGCCAGCAGCGCCGGACTTGCGGGGACCCAGTACTTC.